This entry lists 4 T cell receptor beta chains sequenced from one sample in a study of CXCR3-negative and CXCR3-positive naive CD8 T cells. Study-wide results and caveats: CXCR3-expressing naive cells carried TRB CDR3s more hydrophobic than those of CXCR3-negative naive cells.

The antigens for these receptors are not known. Each TRB cDNA library was prepared by 5' RACE (with UMI labels). TCRdb reprocessed the 5' RACE reads and reports one entry per CDR3 protein, with no DNA. This sample's table has approximately 59,000 distinct CDR3 sequences. The specimen was naive CXCR3+ CD8+ T cells from blood. Regarding subset: CD45RO-CCR7+CD27+CD95- naive CD8+ T cells expressing CXCR3 (TNR3+). The receptors come from a human donor in good health. Some clones in this sample may be carry-over from other donors' samples.

The genes are TRBV7-3 and TRBJ1-1. The CDR3 is made up of 13 amino acids. In germline, CDR1 is SGHTA, CDR2 FQGTGA. The CDR3 loop reads CASSAGLNTEAFF.

The chain employs TRBV7-2 and TRBJ2-2. From germline, CDR1 is SGHTA and CDR2 FQGNSA. There are 18 residues in the CDR3. This chain's CDR3 is CASSLGNRAVGVTGELFF.

The chain employs TRBV29-1 and TRBJ2-7; no DNA is available, so the TRBD2 call from TCRdb remains unchecked. Germline loops: CDR1 SQVTM, CDR2 ANQGSEA. The CDR3 runs to 13 residues. CDR3 protein: CSALAESSYEQYF.

The V and J genes are TRBV27 and TRBJ2-1; absent DNA, TCRdb's TRBD2 call cannot be checked. The CDR3 spans 17 residues. Germline values: CDR1 MNHEY, CDR2 SMNVEV (reference sequence). The CDR3 loop is CASSLLLAKDPYNEQFF.